This TCR beta chain stems from a study of T cells after yellow fever vaccination. Study background: Any fraction with a low cell number was prepared using SMART-Seq v4 Ultra Low Input. Findings and caveats of the study: Although the secondary response was weaker, it peaked faster, at day 5 versus 15. Subsequent to the booster, the majority of primary-vaccination clones reappeared (96% CD4, approximately 85% CD8).

The CDR3 is 13 residues long. The germline V gene encodes CDR1 DFQATT and CDR2 SNEGSKA (reference sequence). This clonotype showed up just once. Its antigen is unidentified. This may be a read error: a much more frequent sequence differs by one nucleotide. As TCR cDNA was made by 5'RACE template switching, a universal primer site and UMIs were added. TCRdb re-analysed the 5' RACE reads in MiXCR, keeping a single row per CDR3 protein. The sample includes 300,000 to 400,000 distinct CDR3 sequences, 8.7% of them seen just once. Sequenced material: PBMCs, taken on the day of the first yellow fever vaccination. The V call is TRBV20-1, the J call TRBJ1-5; D call uncertain. The J call may be mistaken, given a closer DNA end match to TRBJ2-3. The sequence was collected from a man younger than 30 who received the YFV17D yellow fever vaccine. As DNA, the CDR3 is TGCAGTGCTAGGTTTGACACCAATCAGCCCCAGTATTTT. Its translation is CSARFDTNQPQYF.